The sequence of this TCR beta chain was determined in a study of CD8 T cells in ankylosing spondylitis. Findings and limits, study-wide: Several of the motif variants were reported before in synovial fluid and blood from reactive arthritis. Seemingly characteristic of ankylosing spondylitis blood was a TCR beta motif consisting of about 8 highly homologous variants.

There are a few counts of this clonotype. Its specificity is not known. TCRdb redid the calling of the 5' RACE reads with MiXCR, one entry per CDR3 protein. The sample shows over 400,000 distinct CDR3 sequences, about 25% of them seen only once. The CDR3 is made up of 14 amino acids. V shed 7 bases, J shed 1 base, and the junction held 6 bases outside the gene matches. CDR1 is LNHDA, CDR2 SQIVND, per germline (reference sequence). This chain uses TRBV19 with TRBJ2-7; 8 nucleotides match TRBD2. The sequence was obtained from a male donor with ankylosing spondylitis. The sample was blood, either unsorted or a sorted T cell fraction (not recorded which). The CDR3 region is CASTRSGSSYEQYF. As DNA, the CDR3 is TGTGCCAGTACGAGGAGCGGGAGTTCCTACGAGCAGTACTTC.